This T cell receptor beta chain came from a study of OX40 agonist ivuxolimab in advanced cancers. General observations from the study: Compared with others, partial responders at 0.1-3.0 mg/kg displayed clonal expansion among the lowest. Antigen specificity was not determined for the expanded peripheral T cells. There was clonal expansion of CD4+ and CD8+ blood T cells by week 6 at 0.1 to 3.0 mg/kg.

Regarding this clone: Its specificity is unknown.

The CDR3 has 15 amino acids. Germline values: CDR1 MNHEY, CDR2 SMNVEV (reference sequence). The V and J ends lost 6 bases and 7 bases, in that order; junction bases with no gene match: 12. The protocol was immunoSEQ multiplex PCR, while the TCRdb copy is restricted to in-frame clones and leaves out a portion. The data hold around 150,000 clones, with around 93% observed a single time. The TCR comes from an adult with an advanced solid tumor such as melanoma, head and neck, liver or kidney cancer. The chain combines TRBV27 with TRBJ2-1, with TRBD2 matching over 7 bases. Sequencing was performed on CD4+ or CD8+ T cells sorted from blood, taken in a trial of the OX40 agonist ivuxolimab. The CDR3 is CASRDLRDGRNEQFF. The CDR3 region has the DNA TGTGCCAGCAGAGACCTCCGGGACGGGAGGAATGAGCAGTTCTTC.